This T cell receptor (beta chain) was identified during a study of blood T cell repertoires in COVID-19. Study-level information: The samples span acute and convalescent COVID-19 from the United States, Italy and Spain.

V lost 0 bases to trimming and J lost 4 bases, with 9 bases between them. The V gene's germline CDR1 is SGHRS and CDR2 YFSETQ. The CDR3 is made up of 14 amino acids. The table came from immunoSEQ multiplex PCR; TCRdb's copy has only in-frame clones and leaves some out. The table shows around 71,000 clones, with about 80% occurring only once. The receptor comes from an older man with acute or convalescent COVID-19. Sequencing input: peripheral blood. This rearrangement joins TRBV5-1 to TRBJ2-3; maybe TRBD1 (5 bases). The CDR3 spells CASSLAQGPDTQYF. In DNA, the CDR3 is TGCGCCAGCAGCTTGGCCCAGGGCCCAGATACGCAGTATTTT.